A selection of T cell receptor beta chains follows, all from one sample in a study of blood T cell repertoires in COVID-19. Some clones are missing from TCRdb's copy, which holds only in-frame ones; the method was immunoSEQ multiplex PCR. The sample carries roughly 120,000 clones, just over 90% recorded once. Sequencing was done on a sample of peripheral blood. The receptors were sampled from a human donor with active COVID-19. The donor label of this sample is uncertain. Both conserved end residues are part of each CDR3. D genes are given only for firm matches.

d_gene: TRBD2
v_gene: TRBV5-1
j_gene: TRBJ2-1
CDR3aa: CASSPGLAGGEQFF
CDR3nt: TGCGCCAGCAGTCCGGGACTAGCGGGGGGTGAGCAGTTCTTC

d_gene: TRBD2
v_gene: TRBV2
j_gene: TRBJ2-1
CDR3aa: CASTPGASGGAGEQFF
CDR3nt: TGTGCCAGCACCCCGGGGGCTAGCGGGGGGGCCGGGGAGCAGTTCTTC

d_gene: TRBD1
v_gene: TRBV7-9
j_gene: TRBJ2-3
CDR3aa: CASSLLAQGQDTQYF
CDR3nt: TGTGCCAGCAGCTTACTGGCACAGGGGCAAGATACGCAGTATTTT

d_gene: NA
v_gene: TRBV30
j_gene: TRBJ1-3
CDR3aa: CAWSGGRGDFGNTIYF
CDR3nt: TGTGCCTGGAGTGGGGGAAGGGGTGACTTTGGAAACACCATATATTTT

d_gene: TRBD1
v_gene: TRBV9
j_gene: TRBJ1-1
CDR3aa: CASSAGQGESVTEAFF
CDR3nt: TGTGCCAGCAGCGCAGGACAGGGAGAGTCGGTCACTGAAGCTTTCTTT

d_gene: NA
v_gene: TRBV7-9
j_gene: TRBJ1-1
CDR3aa: CAGPGGAMNTEAFF
CDR3nt: TGTGCCGGGCCGGGAGGGGCTATGAACACTGAAGCTTTCTTT

d_gene: TRBD2
v_gene: TRBV30
j_gene: TRBJ2-5
CDR3aa: CAWSARDYDLTQYF
CDR3nt: TGTGCCTGGAGTGCCCGGGACTACGACCTGACCCAGTACTTC

d_gene: TRBD1
v_gene: TRBV7-3
j_gene: TRBJ1-1
CDR3aa: CASSLVHGTGSTEAFF
CDR3nt: TGTGCCAGCAGCTTGGTTCACGGGACAGGGTCGACTGAAGCTTTCTTT

d_gene: TRBD2
v_gene: TRBV10-1
j_gene: TRBJ2-1
CDR3aa: CASSKGVAGLGEQFF
CDR3nt: TGCGCCAGCAGTAAGGGAGTAGCGGGGCTGGGTGAGCAGTTCTTC

d_gene: NA
v_gene: TRBV10-2
j_gene: TRBJ1-2
CDR3aa: CASSEGQAHYGYTF
CDR3nt: TGCGCCAGCAGTGAGGGGCAGGCTCACTATGGCTACACCTTC